One and the same sample provided the 13 T cell receptor beta chains below, sequenced in a study of T cell repertoires in cytomegalovirus infection (dated by TCRdb to the late 2010s). These TCRs' antigens remain unknown. TCRdb records Illumina HiSeq 1500 as the sequencer. The public reads were quality trimmed at Q25 with fastp and then assembled into clones with MiXCR by TCRdb, keeping productive beta chains. Rows merge per CDR3 protein into single entries with the most common DNA and genes. For this sample the table gives approximately 1,000,000 distinct CDR3 sequences, of which 25% to 40% were detected only once. Of the sample, 13% is held by the ten largest clones. Read against the paper, the sample's treatment or condition label means: in vitro stimulation with specific CMV peptide epitopes to enrich CMV-specific T cells. The sample in question was cultured CD8+ T cells from PBMCs, obtained from culture after CMV antigen stimulation. The receptors here all came from a human donor in good health (CMV status not recorded). Some clones in this sample may be carry-over from other donors' samples.

This clonotype showed up many times. The chain couples TRBV3-1 to TRBJ2-2; 9 nucleotides agree with TRBD1. Trimming at V came to 5 bases and at J to 16 bases, leaving 5 bases not matched to a gene. The CDR3 has 11 residues. Germline V lookup: CDR1 LGHDT, CDR2 YNNKEL (reference sequence). The CDR3 sequence is CASSGQGRSFF. The CDR3 coding sequence is TGTGCCAGCAGCGGACAGGGGCGTTCGTTTTTT.

This chain uses TRBV27 with TRBJ2-7; TRBD2 agrees at 8 bases. The V and J ends lost 3 bases and 5 bases, in that order; junction bases with no gene match: 6. This CDR3 region has 14 residues. From germline, CDR1 is MNHEY and CDR2 SMNVEV (reference sequence). DNA of the CDR3: TGTGCCAGCAGTTTGGCTAGCGGGTACGACGAGCAGTACTTC. As protein: CASSLASGYDEQYF.

V and J are TRBV20-1 and TRBJ2-3; perhaps TRBD1 as D (6 bases). From germline, CDR1 is DFQATT and CDR2 SNEGSKA (reference sequence). This CDR3 contains 14 residues. Trimming shortened V by 3 bases and J by 4 bases, and 14 bases separated the two germline ends. CDR3 region: CSARGAPAADTQYF. Here the CDR3 DNA reads TGCAGTGCTAGGGGGGCCCCAGCGGCAGATACGCAGTATTTT.

J is TRBJ1-2 and V is TRBV6-6, with D uncertain. There are 15 residues in the CDR3. Trimming cost V 0 bases and J 4 bases, with 12 bases left between them. The germline CDR1 and CDR2 sequences are MNHNY and SVGAGI (reference sequence). The CDR3 coding sequence is TGTGCCAGCAGTTACTCGTATGGGGAGCGCTATGGCTACACCTTC. Its protein is CASSYSYGERYGYTF.

This clonotype was seen at least ten times. The gene calls are TRBV12-3 or TRBV12-4 and TRBJ2-1, with 9 bases matching TRBD1. This CDR3 is 15 amino acids long. J lost 4 bases, V lost 2 bases, and 3 bases had no gene match. The CDR3 nucleotides are TGTGCCAGCAGTTTAACCGGGACAGGGTACAATGAGCAGTTCTTC. Its protein is CASSLTGTGYNEQFF.

This clonotype appeared many times. The chain recombines TRBV12-3 or TRBV12-4 with TRBJ1-5; D ambiguous. The CDR3 covers 13 residues. V was shortened by 2 bases and J by 1 base, with 3 bases between the two germline ends. The CDR3 loop is CASSLQSNQPQHF. Here the CDR3 DNA reads TGTGCCAGCAGTTTACAGAGCAATCAGCCCCAGCATTTT.

The genes are TRBV27 and TRBJ2-1; unclear D gene. There are 12 residues in the CDR3. Germline V gene data show CDR1 as MNHEY and CDR2 as SMNVEV (reference sequence). Trimming removed 5 bases from V and 6 bases from J, with 8 bases in between. The CDR3 sequence is CASSPYPNEQFF. CDR3 DNA sequence: TGTGCCAGCAGTCCCTACCCCAATGAGCAGTTCTTC.

CDR3 sequence (DNA): TGTGCTTATAGGGGGTACTATTCATACGAGCAGTACTTC. It yields the protein CAYRGYYSYEQYF. V gene TRBV7-9 combines with J gene TRBJ2-7, with a weak D call TRBD1 (6 bases). The CDR3 has 13 amino acids. Germline V lookup: CDR1 SEHNR, CDR2 FQNEAQ (reference sequence).

The chain recombines TRBV12-3 or TRBV12-4 with TRBJ2-1, with 9 bases lining up with TRBD1. Trimming removed 6 bases from V and 3 bases from J; junction bases left unmatched: 3. The CDR3 is 14 residues long. The CDR3 nucleotides are TGTGCCAGCAGATGGGGACAGGGCTACAATGAGCAGTTCTTC. Amino acids: CASRWGQGYNEQFF.

The table lists this clonotype with many counts. The J gene is TRBJ2-3, the V gene TRBV7-2; the match to TRBD1 covers 8 bases. Germline assignment: CDR1 SGHTA and CDR2 FQGNSA. After removal of 5 bases from V and 3 bases from J, the junction contained 10 bases not matched to a gene. The CDR3 extends over 16 amino acids. In DNA, the CDR3 is TGTGCCAGCAGCCGGAGACAGGGGCCGCAGACAGATACGCAGTATTTT. Its translation: CASSRRQGPQTDTQYF.

At least ten counts were recorded for this clonotype. V is TRBV10-2 and J is TRBJ2-1, with 13 positions matching TRBD2. V was clipped by 6 bases and J by 0 bases; unmatched bases: 5. Germline values: CDR1 WSHSY, CDR2 SAAADI. The CDR3 runs to 17 residues. The CDR3 here is CASRGTSGTNSYNEQFF. CDR3 bases: TGCGCCAGCAGGGGGACTAGCGGGACTAACTCCTACAATGAGCAGTTCTTC.

The gene calls are TRBV10-1 and TRBJ2-3, with a weak D call TRBD2 (5 bases). This CDR3 is built from 15 residues. V shed 5 bases and J shed 4 bases, with 16 bases lying between them. The V gene's germline CDR1 is WNHNN and CDR2 SYGVQD (reference sequence). The CDR3 region is CASSPGMMGADTQYF. Written as DNA, the CDR3 is TGCGCCAGCAGTCCCGGGATGATGGGTGCAGATACGCAGTATTTT.

This clonotype was observed many times. This chain joins TRBV7-8 and TRBJ1-5; 7 positions agree with TRBD1. The V gene's germline CDR1 is SGHVS and CDR2 FQNEAQ. This CDR3 region has 15 residues. V lost 4 bases to trimming and J lost 4 bases; unmatched junction nucleotides: 7. CDR3 loop: CASSSPQGQNQPQHF. The CDR3 coding sequence is TGTGCCAGCAGCTCCCCACAGGGGCAGAATCAGCCCCAGCATTTT.